The 21 T cell receptor beta chains below all came from one sample that was sequenced in a study of T-cell memory formation after mild COVID-19. TCRdb fed the 5' RACE reads into MiXCR, producing one record per CDR3 protein. The profile shows approximately 340,000 distinct CDR3 sequences, 10% to 15% of them singletons. What was sequenced was PBMCs or a T cell subset sorted from them (not recorded which). The receptor source for this set is a young man who had mild COVID-19 (a few samples of this study predate the infection). Cell type and time point are not known.

This clonotype showed up just a few times. The genes are TRBV29-1 and TRBJ1-2; maybe TRBD1 (5 bases). From germline, CDR1 is SQVTM and CDR2 ANQGSEA. V lost 7 bases, J lost 14 bases, and 17 bases lay in between. The CDR3 is made up of 10 amino acids. The CDR3 DNA reads TGCAGCGGAGAAGGGACCGCGAGGACCTTC. Encoded protein: CSGEGTARTF.

This clonotype has at least ten counts. The V gene is TRBV7-9, the J gene TRBJ2-2; D uncertain. The CDR3 totals 12 residues. V was shortened by 6 bases and J by 4 bases, with 6 bases between the two germline ends. From germline, CDR1 is SEHNR and CDR2 FQNEAQ (reference sequence). CDR3 loop: CASSLSTGELFF. In DNA, the CDR3 is TGTGCCAGCAGTTTATCCACCGGGGAGCTGTTTTTT.

The chain recombines TRBV29-1 with TRBJ2-5; 10 bases map to TRBD2. Per germline, CDR1 SQVTM and CDR2 ANQGSEA. J was trimmed by 6 bases and V by 7 bases; bases with no gene match: 11. This CDR3 spans 14 amino acids. The CDR3 coding sequence is TGCAGCGCAAGGAGCGGGGGGGCCGGCAAGACCCAGTACTTC. This sequence encodes CSARSGGAGKTQYF.

This clonotype was counted a few times. Here the CDR3 reads CASSERGNTQYF. The CDR3 bases are TGTGCCAGCAGTGAAAGGGGGAATACGCAGTATTTT. This sequence joins TRBV2 and TRBJ2-3; tentatively, D is TRBD1 (6 bases). CDR1 SNHLY and CDR2 FYNNEI come from the germline V gene. Trimming removed 2 bases at V and 7 bases at J, with 7 bases between. CDR3 length: 12 residues. Full variable domain (outside the CDR3, taken from reference TRBV2 and TRBJ2-3): EPEVTQTPSHQVTQMGQEVILRCVPISNHLYFYWYRQILGQKVEFLVSFYNNEISEKSEIFDDQFSVERPDGSNFTLKIRSTKLEDSAMYFCASSERGNTQYFGPGTRLTVL.

The chain has TRBV29-1 and TRBJ2-1; no firm D call. In germline, CDR1 is SQVTM, CDR2 ANQGSEA. The V end was cut by 6 bases, the J end by 10 bases, with 10 bases between. CDR3 length: 10 amino acids. CDR3 region: CSVGIREQFF. Written as DNA, the CDR3 is TGCAGCGTCGGTATTCGGGAGCAGTTCTTC.

This clonotype occurred a few times. An end of the junction differs from the germline gene, which may be a read error. The chain has TRBV7-7 and TRBJ2-6; a weak D match, TRBD2 (5 bases). Germline assignment: CDR1 SSHAT and CDR2 FNYEAQ (reference sequence). The CDR3 is 15 residues long. The CDR3 nucleotides are TGTGCTAGCAGCCCCGGGATCTCAGGGGCCAACGTCCTGACTTTC. Its translation is CASSPGISGANVLTF.

This clonotype was detected a few times. V is TRBV4-1 and J is TRBJ1-5; D possibly corresponds to TRBD1 (5 bases). The CDR3 runs 15 residues. Germline-derived CDR1 and CDR2 are MGHRA and YSYEKL. V gave up 0 bases and J gave up 3 bases, with 9 bases separating them. CDR3 sequence: CASSQEVGDNQPQHF. The CDR3, as DNA: TGCGCCAGCAGCCAAGAAGTAGGGGACAATCAGCCCCAGCATTTT.

This clonotype appeared a few times. V usage is TRBV5-1 and J usage is TRBJ2-3, with D maybe TRBD2 (5 bases). The ends were cut back, 0 bases at V and 1 base at J, with 12 bases in the middle. The CDR3 spans 16 residues. Germline V gives CDR1 SGHRS, CDR2 YFSETQ. The DNA of the CDR3 is TGCGCCAGCAGCTTGGCGTCGGCGGGCCGCACAGATACGCAGTATTTT. This codes for CASSLASAGRTDTQYF.

This clonotype was seen ten or more times. J is TRBJ2-7 and V is TRBV7-9; D uncertain. Germline CDR1 reads SEHNR; CDR2 reads FQNEAQ (reference sequence). The CDR3 is 18 residues long. Deletions cut 1 base from V and 0 bases from J, with 19 bases between. CDR3 amino acids: CASSLEPALARSSYEQYF. The CDR3 DNA reads TGTGCCAGCAGCTTAGAACCCGCCCTGGCGCGGAGCTCCTACGAGCAGTACTTC.

This clonotype was detected only a few times. The rearrangement uses TRBV5-5 and TRBJ1-5, with no clear D. Trimming took off 4 bases at V and 1 base at J, with 9 bases between the two ends. The germline V gene has CDR1 SGHKS and CDR2 YYEKEE (reference sequence). The CDR3 runs 14 residues. CDR3 sequence reads: CASSPAWSNQPQHF. Here the CDR3 DNA reads TGTGCCAGCAGCCCGGCTTGGAGCAATCAGCCCCAGCATTTT.

This clonotype was detected only a few times. V gene TRBV12-3 or TRBV12-4 combines with J gene TRBJ2-1; D might be TRBD1 or TRBD2, each matching 5 bases. This CDR3 contains 16 residues. V lost 7 bases to trimming and J lost 1 base, with 17 bases between them. CDR3 DNA: TGTGCCAGCAAATCGGGACCCAGCGGTTCCTACAATGAGCAGTTCTTC. Encoded protein: CASKSGPSGSYNEQFF.

The chain joins TRBV6-7 to TRBJ1-5; 8 bases match TRBD1. TRBV6-7 is assigned to the ORF class and has an uncertain function. The CDR3 spans 20 residues. Trimming removed 2 bases from V and 2 bases from J; junction bases left unmatched: 17. CDR3 sequence reads: CASSYGVVGTGGRRNQPQHF. As DNA, the CDR3 is TGTGCCAGCAGTTACGGAGTGGTGGGGACAGGCGGCAGGCGCAATCAGCCCCAGCATTTT.

This clonotype has only a few counts. The chain has TRBV7-3 and TRBJ1-1; D not resolved. The V end lost 1 base, the J end lost 1 base, and 4 bases lay between the germline ends. The CDR3 is 13 amino acids. Germline-derived CDR1 and CDR2 are SGHTA and FQGTGA. CDR3 nucleotides: TGTGCCAGCAGCTTAATTCCGAACACTGAAGCTTTCTTT. Translated: CASSLIPNTEAFF.

Many counts were recorded for this clonotype. The gene calls are TRBV7-2 and TRBJ2-5; 8 positions agree with TRBD1. Germline assignment: CDR1 SGHTA and CDR2 FQGNSA. J was trimmed by 4 bases and V by 5 bases; bases with no gene match: 9. The CDR3 is 15 amino acids. CDR3 protein: CASSPGGGRVETQYF. CDR3 in DNA: TGTGCCAGCAGCCCAGGGGGCGGCAGGGTAGAGACCCAGTACTTC.

The chain couples TRBV19 to TRBJ2-1; perhaps TRBD1 as D (6 bases). Germline CDR1 is LNHDA and CDR2 is SQIVND (reference sequence). V was pared by 6 bases and J by 6 bases, with 15 bases between. The CDR3 loop spans 14 amino acids. For the CDR3, the DNA is TGTGCCAGTAGGGGGGCCCCGCCGGGCAATGAGCAGTTCTTC. Encoded protein: CASRGAPPGNEQFF.

This clonotype was detected many times. The chain links TRBV27 to TRBJ2-7, with 9 bases aligning to TRBD1. This CDR3 spans 15 amino acids. Germline V CDR1 and CDR2: MNHEY, SMNVEV (reference sequence). The trim removed 3 bases at V and 4 bases at J, leaving 7 bases unmatched. As DNA, the CDR3 is TGTGCCAGCAGTTTCGCCACAGGGGGCGGGTACGAGCAGTACTTC. The encoded protein is CASSFATGGGYEQYF.

This clonotype was detected a few times. V usage is TRBV4-3 and J usage is TRBJ2-4, with a possible D match to TRBD2 (7 bases). Germline loops: CDR1 LGHNA, CDR2 YSLEER. V dropped 0 bases and J dropped 8 bases, with 14 bases sitting between them. The CDR3 runs 15 residues. The CDR3 sequence is CASSQDAGRGYIQYF. CDR3 DNA: TGCGCCAGCAGCCAAGATGCGGGGAGGGGGTACATTCAGTACTTC.

This clonotype was picked up many times. This rearrangement joins TRBV4-1 to TRBJ2-1; 8 bases fit TRBD2. The CDR3 covers 16 residues. V gave up 1 base and J gave up 5 bases; unmatched junction bases: 7. Germline lookup yields CDR1 MGHRA and CDR2 YSYEKL. CDR3 residues: CASSQVIAGGHNEQFF. In DNA, the CDR3 is TGCGCCAGCAGCCAAGTGATCGCGGGGGGCCACAATGAGCAGTTCTTC.

This clonotype was seen only a few times. V usage is TRBV27 and J usage is TRBJ1-4; D not resolved. Germline V CDR1 and CDR2: MNHEY, SMNVEV (reference sequence). The CDR3 is 15 amino acids. V was shortened by 5 bases and J by 0 bases, with 10 bases between the two germline ends. CDR3 bases: TGTGCCAGCAGTCCGAACGGTGCAACTAATGAAAAACTGTTTTTT. Protein: CASSPNGATNEKLFF.

Here the CDR3 reads CAVGGETYEQYF. In DNA form, the CDR3 reads TGTGCCGTCGGGGGGGAAACCTACGAGCAGTACTTC. The genes are TRBV7-7 and TRBJ2-7; 8 positions agree with TRBD2. The CDR3 spans 12 residues. Trimming took 11 bases from V and 2 from J; bases not matched to a gene: 5. The germline V gene has CDR1 SSHAT and CDR2 FNYEAQ (reference sequence).

The CDR3 DNA sequence: TGCAGTGCTAGTCGGCATGTGGACTATGGCTACACCTTC. Translating gives CSASRHVDYGYTF. V and J are TRBV20-1 and TRBJ1-2; no firm D call. Germline CDR1 and CDR2: DFQATT and SNEGSKA (reference sequence). Trimming removed 3 bases at V and 3 bases at J, with 11 bases between. The CDR3 is 13 residues long.